This T cell receptor beta chain originates from a study of beta chain features in type 1 diabetes. TCRB transcripts that were expressed got sequenced, as all of the isolated RNA had been reverse transcribed. TCRdb's copy holds only in-frame clones and misses some; the assay was immunoSEQ multiplex PCR. The data contain 300,000 to 450,000 clones, 8.5% to 10% of them singletons. Findings of the study overall: Shorter TCRB CDR3s, moderately but significantly so, were found in Type 1 diabetes patients in all four CD4+ subsets.

With regard to this clone: What it recognizes is unknown.

Isolation of CD4+ naive, central memory, regulatory and stem cell-like memory cells was achieved by sorting via CD45RO/CCR7/CD25/CD127/CD95/CD27. The material sequenced was central memory CD4+ T cells from blood. This receptor was identified in a man aged 30-40 years with type 1 diabetes.

The CDR3 loop is CASSGGLAGGVDEQFF. In nucleotides, the CDR3 is TGTGCCAGCAGTGGGGGGCTAGCGGGTGGAGTTGATGAGCAGTTCTTC. This sequence joins TRBV6-1 and TRBJ2-1; 8 positions match TRBD2. This CDR3 has 16 residues. V lost 4 bases, J lost 8 bases, and 13 bases stayed unmatched. The germline V gene encodes CDR1 MNHNS and CDR2 SASEGT.